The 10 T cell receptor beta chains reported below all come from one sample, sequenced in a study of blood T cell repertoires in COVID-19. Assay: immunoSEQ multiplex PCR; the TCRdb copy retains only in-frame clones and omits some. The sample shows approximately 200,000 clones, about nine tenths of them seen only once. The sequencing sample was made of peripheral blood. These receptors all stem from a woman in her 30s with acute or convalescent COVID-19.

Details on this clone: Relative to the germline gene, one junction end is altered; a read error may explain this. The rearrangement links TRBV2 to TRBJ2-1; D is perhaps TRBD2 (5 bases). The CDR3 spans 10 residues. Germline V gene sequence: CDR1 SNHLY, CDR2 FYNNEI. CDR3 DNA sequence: TGTGCCAGCGACGGTGGGGAGCAGCTCTTC. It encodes CASDGGEQLF.

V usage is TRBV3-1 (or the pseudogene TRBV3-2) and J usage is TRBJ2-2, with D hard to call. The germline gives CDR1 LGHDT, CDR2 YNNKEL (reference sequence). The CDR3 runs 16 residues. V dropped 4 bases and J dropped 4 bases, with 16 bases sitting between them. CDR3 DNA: TGTGCCAGCAGCCCCCTAGACGATACTCCCACCGGGGAGCTGTTTTTT. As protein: CASSPLDDTPTGELFF.

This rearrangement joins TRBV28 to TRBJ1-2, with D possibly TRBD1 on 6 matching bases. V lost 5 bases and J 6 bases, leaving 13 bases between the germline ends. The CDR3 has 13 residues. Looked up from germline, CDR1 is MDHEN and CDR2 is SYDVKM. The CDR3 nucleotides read TGTGCCAGCAGTCCCGGGACAATCGATGGCTACACCTTC. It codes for CASSPGTIDGYTF.

The CDR3 sequence: CASSVAWSSGANVLTF. CDR3 coding DNA: TGTGCCAGCAGCGTGGCCTGGAGCTCTGGGGCCAACGTCCTGACTTTC. This chain links TRBV9 with TRBJ2-6; D is ambiguous. This CDR3 contains 16 residues. Between the trimmed V and J ends, which lost 2 bases and 0 bases, there was a span of 9 bases. CDR1 is SGDLS, CDR2 YYNGEE, per germline.

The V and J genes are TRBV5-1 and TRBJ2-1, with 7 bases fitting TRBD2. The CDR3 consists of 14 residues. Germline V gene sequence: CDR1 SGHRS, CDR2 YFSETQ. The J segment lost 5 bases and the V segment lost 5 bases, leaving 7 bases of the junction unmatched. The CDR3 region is CASSLLAGNNEQFF. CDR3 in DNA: TGCGCCAGCAGTTTGTTAGCGGGTAACAATGAGCAGTTCTTC.

In DNA, the CDR3 is TGTGCCAGTAGACTCTATGAGGGAGCTGGTGATTTACCCCTCCACTTT. Translated, it gives CASRLYEGAGDLPLHF. The chain employs TRBV19 and TRBJ1-6; D unclear. CDR1 and CDR2 from the germline V gene are LNHDA and SQIVND (reference sequence). The CDR3 loop spans 16 amino acids. V dropped 6 bases and J dropped 12 bases, with 24 bases sitting between them.

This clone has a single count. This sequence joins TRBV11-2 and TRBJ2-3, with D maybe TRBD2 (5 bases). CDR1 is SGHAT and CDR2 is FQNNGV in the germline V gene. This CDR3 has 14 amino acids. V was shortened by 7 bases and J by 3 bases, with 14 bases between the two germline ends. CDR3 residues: CASTRVSETDTQYF. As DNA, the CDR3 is TGTGCCAGCACTAGGGTTAGCGAGACAGATACGCAGTATTTT.

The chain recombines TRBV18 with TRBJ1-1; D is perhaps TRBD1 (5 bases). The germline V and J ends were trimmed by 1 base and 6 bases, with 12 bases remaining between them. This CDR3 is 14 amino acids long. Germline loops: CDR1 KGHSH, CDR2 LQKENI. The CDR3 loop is CASSPRKGVSEAFF. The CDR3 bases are TGTGCCAGCTCACCACGTAAAGGGGTATCTGAAGCTTTCTTT.

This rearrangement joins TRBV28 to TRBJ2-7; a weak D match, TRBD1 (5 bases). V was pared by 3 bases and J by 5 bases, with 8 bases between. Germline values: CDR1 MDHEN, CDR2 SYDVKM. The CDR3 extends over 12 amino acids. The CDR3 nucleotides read TGTGCCAGCAGTTTGGGGCAGGACGAGCAGTACTTC. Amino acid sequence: CASSLGQDEQYF.

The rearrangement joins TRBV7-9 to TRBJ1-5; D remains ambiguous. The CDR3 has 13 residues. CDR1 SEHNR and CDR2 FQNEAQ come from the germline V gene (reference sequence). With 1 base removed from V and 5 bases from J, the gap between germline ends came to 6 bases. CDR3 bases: TGTGCCAGCAGCTTAGGCGTCCATCAGCCCCAGCATTTT. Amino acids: CASSLGVHQPQHF. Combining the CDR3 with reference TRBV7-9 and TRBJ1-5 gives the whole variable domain DTGVSQNPRHKITKRGQNVTFRCDPISEHNRLYWYRQTLGQGPEFLTYFQNEAQLEKSRLLSDRFSAERPKGSFSTLEIQRTEQGDSAMYLCASSLGVHQPQHFGDGTRLSIL.